A single TCR beta chain is shown here with its context. Produced via immunoSEQ multiplex PCR; TCRdb's table is partial and in-frame only. The data contain roughly 310,000 clones, under 95% of them singletons. The data derive from a study of blood T cell repertoires in COVID-19. The CDR3 consists of 17 residues. V was cut by 2 bases and J by 6 bases, with 23 bases left in between. Germline CDR1 SGHRS, CDR2 YFSETQ. Sequences were obtained from PBMCs or T cells enriched from blood (not recorded which). This receptor was taken from a man aged 55-75 years who had recovered from COVID-19. The chain carries TRBV5-1 and TRBJ1-1; D might be TRBD1 (6 bases). The CDR3 nucleotides read TGCGCCAGCAGCTTCGGGGCAGGGGCTATCTCGGCCTCTGAAGCTTTCTTT. Its translation is CASSFGAGAISASEAFF.